One sample yielded the 27 T cell receptor beta chains listed below, sequenced in a study of response to subunit inactivated influenza vaccine. TCRdb independently ran MiXCR on the RT-PCR reads; one entry per CDR3 protein. The top ten clones hold about 12% of a sample with about half a million distinct CDR3 sequences, roughly 11% of them seen once. Specimen: PBMCs from blood, collected roughly 47 days after vaccination. These receptors originate from a man aged 45-65 years who received an inactivated influenza vaccine.

This clonotype was observed a few times. The rearrangement joins TRBV20-1 to TRBJ2-1; D not resolved. From germline, CDR1 is DFQATT and CDR2 SNEGSKA (reference sequence). V was trimmed by 0 bases and J by 5 bases, leaving 14 bases between them. This CDR3 spans 15 amino acids. The CDR3 DNA reads as TGCAGTGCTAGAGATGGGTTAGGTCTCGACAATGAGCAGTTCTTC. Its protein is CSARDGLGLDNEQFF.

This clonotype was seen repeatedly, ten times or more. Here the CDR3 reads CASTQTSSSFYNEQFF. The CDR3 DNA reads as TGCGCCAGCACCCAAACTAGTTCGTCTTTTTACAATGAGCAGTTCTTC. This sequence joins TRBV5-1 and TRBJ2-1; perhaps TRBD2 as D (5 bases). This CDR3 comprises 16 residues. From germline, CDR1 is SGHRS and CDR2 YFSETQ. The V end lost 6 bases, the J end lost 4 bases, and 20 bases lay between the germline ends.

This clonotype was found many times. This chain links TRBV5-1 with TRBJ2-7, with D possibly TRBD1 on 6 matching bases. The V and J ends lost 5 bases and 5 bases respectively, with 17 bases between them. Germline CDR1 SGHRS, CDR2 YFSETQ. This CDR3 is 14 amino acids long. This chain's CDR3 is CASSSGYRVNEQYF. In nucleotides, the CDR3 is TGCGCCAGCAGTTCCGGATACAGGGTCAACGAGCAGTACTTC. The full variable domain, completed using reference TRBV5-1 and TRBJ2-7, is KAGVTQTPRYLIKTRGQQVTLSCSPISGHRSVSWYQQTPGQGLQFLFEYFSETQRNKGNFPGRFSGRQFSNSRSEMNVSTLELGDSALYLCASSSGYRVNEQYFGPGTRLTVT.

This clonotype has a count of ten or more. V is TRBV29-1 and J is TRBJ1-5; D is undetermined. V lost 4 bases, J lost 0 bases, and 10 bases lay in between. This CDR3 is built from 14 residues. From germline, CDR1 is SQVTM and CDR2 ANQGSEA. The CDR3 DNA follows: TGCAGCGTTGCCGCCCTCGATAGCAATCAGCCCCAGCATTTT. It translates to CSVAALDSNQPQHF. Full variable domain (remainder filled in from reference TRBV29-1 and TRBJ1-5): SAVISQKPSRDICQRGTSLTIQCQVDSQVTMMFWYRQQPGQSLTLIATANQGSEATYESGFVIDKFPISRPNLTFSTLTVSNMSPEDSSIYLCSVAALDSNQPQHFGDGTRLSIL.

At least ten counts were recorded for this clonotype. The gene calls are TRBV5-6 and TRBJ1-6; D uncertain. Germline CDR1 is SGHDT and CDR2 is YYEEEE. This CDR3 comprises 15 residues. Trimming removed 4 bases at V and 8 bases at J, with 16 bases between. The CDR3 DNA follows: TGTGCCAGCAGCCCCCTCGGGTTGAAGGATTCACCCCTCCACTTT. Protein product: CASSPLGLKDSPLHF. The whole variable domain, remainder taken from reference TRBV5-6 and TRBJ1-6, is DAGVTQSPTHLIKTRGQQVTLRCSPKSGHDTVSWYQQALGQGPQFIFQYYEEEERQRGNFPDRFSGHQFPNYSSELNVNALLLGDSALYLCASSPLGLKDSPLHFGNGTRLTVT.

This clonotype was seen only a few times. The V call is TRBV20-1, the J call TRBJ2-7, with 8 bases fitting TRBD2. There are 15 residues in the CDR3. The germline CDR1 and CDR2 sequences are DFQATT and SNEGSKA (reference sequence). The V gene end was trimmed by 0 bases and the J gene end by 1 base; junction bases not matched to a gene: 5. CDR3 bases: TGCAGTGCTAGAGATCGACTAGCGTCATCCTACGAGCAGTACTTC. This translates into CSARDRLASSYEQYF.

This clonotype was counted only a few times. V is TRBV24-1 and J is TRBJ2-3, with a possible D match to TRBD1 (6 bases). This CDR3 has 14 amino acids. The germline CDR1 and CDR2 sequences are KGHDR and SFDVKD. Trimming shortened V by 8 bases and J by 5 bases, and 16 bases separated the two germline ends. The CDR3 coding sequence is TGTGCCACCAACACAGGGAACGGAGGAGATACGCAGTATTTT. As protein: CATNTGNGGDTQYF.

The J gene is TRBJ1-5, the V gene TRBV28, with D tentatively TRBD1 (5 bases). This CDR3 comprises 15 residues. Trimming cost V 5 bases and J 1 base, with 12 bases left between them. The germline V gene encodes CDR1 MDHEN and CDR2 SYDVKM. For the CDR3, the DNA is TGTGCCAGCAGTGGGGACGCTATAAGCAATCAGCCCCAGCATTTT. Translating it yields CASSGDAISNQPQHF.

V gene TRBV4-1 combines with J gene TRBJ2-1; 10 nucleotides match TRBD2. This CDR3 contains 21 residues. V lost 0 bases, J lost 0 bases, and 14 bases stayed unmatched. The germline gives CDR1 MGHRA, CDR2 YSYEKL. The CDR3 nucleotides read TGCGCCAGCAGCCAAGACATCCCCCAATTCCTAGCGGGGGACTCCTACAATGAGCAGTTCTTC. Protein: CASSQDIPQFLAGDSYNEQFF.

The table lists this clonotype with many counts. The V gene is TRBV20-1, the J gene TRBJ2-3; tentatively, D is TRBD1 (5 bases). The V end lost 6 bases, the J end lost 4 bases, and 11 bases lay between the germline ends. CDR1 is DFQATT and CDR2 is SNEGSKA in the germline V gene (reference sequence). This CDR3 is 12 amino acids long. The CDR3 sequence: CSATLGPDTQYF. DNA of the CDR3: TGCAGTGCGACTCTGGGGCCAGATACGCAGTATTTT.

The chain combines TRBV6-1 with TRBJ2-7; D remains ambiguous. V was trimmed by 5 bases and J by 2 bases, leaving 13 bases between them. CDR1 is MNHNS, CDR2 SASEGT, per germline. The CDR3 runs 14 residues. Here the CDR3 reads CASSRHPPAYEQYF. In nucleotides, the CDR3 is TGTGCCAGCAGTCGACATCCCCCCGCCTACGAGCAGTACTTC.

This clonotype has at least ten counts. This sequence joins TRBV6-2 or TRBV6-3 and TRBJ2-1; perhaps TRBD2 as D (6 bases). Trimming removed 5 bases from V and 0 bases from J, with 11 bases in between. The CDR3 is 15 residues long. Germline V gene lookup returns CDR1 MNHEY and CDR2 SVGEGT. The CDR3 region is CASSPTRSSYNEQFF. The CDR3, as DNA: TGTGCCAGCAGTCCGACTAGGAGCTCCTACAATGAGCAGTTCTTC.

There are a few counts of this clonotype. V and J are TRBV3-1 and TRBJ2-1; 13 bases are shared with TRBD2. The germline gives CDR1 LGHDT, CDR2 YNNKEL (reference sequence). CDR3 length: 16 residues. J was trimmed by 5 bases and V by 9 bases; bases with no gene match: 10. CDR3 sequence reads: CASANTGLAGDNEQFF. As DNA, the CDR3 is TGTGCCAGTGCTAACACCGGACTAGCGGGGGACAATGAGCAGTTCTTC.

The chain recombines TRBV20-1 with TRBJ2-3; 12 bases are shared with TRBD2. The V gene end was trimmed by 2 bases and the J gene end by 7 bases; junction bases not matched to a gene: 7. Germline-derived CDR1 and CDR2 are DFQATT and SNEGSKA (reference sequence). This CDR3 contains 15 residues. The CDR3 is CSARHLAGGINTQYF. CDR3 in DNA: TGCAGTGCTAGACACCTAGCGGGAGGGATCAATACGCAGTATTTT.

The gene calls are TRBV5-5 and TRBJ1-6; weak D call: TRBD1 (6 bases). The germline V gene has CDR1 SGHKS and CDR2 YYEKEE (reference sequence). This CDR3 has 17 residues. Trimming shortened V by 4 bases and J by 7 bases, and 21 bases separated the two germline ends. The CDR3 sequence is CASSPEGGPWVNSPLHF. In nucleotides, the CDR3 is TGTGCCAGCAGCCCAGAAGGGGGGCCCTGGGTAAATTCACCCCTCCACTTT.

The chain is built from TRBV7-9 and TRBJ2-1; TRBD1 matches 8 bases. Germline CDR1 is SEHNR and CDR2 is FQNEAQ (reference sequence). CDR3 length: 14 residues. The V gene end was trimmed by 5 bases and the J gene end by 8 bases; junction bases not matched to a gene: 8. DNA for the CDR3: TGTGCCAGCAGCCCATGGACAGGGAGTTATGAGCAGTTCTTC. Residues: CASSPWTGSYEQFF.

The gene calls are TRBV6-2 or TRBV6-3 and TRBJ2-5; possible D gene TRBD1, 5 bases. The CDR3 spans 12 residues. Trimming cost V 8 bases and J 4 bases, with 11 bases left between them. Germline lookup yields CDR1 MNHEY and CDR2 SVGEGT. The CDR3 protein is CASSDSSETQYF. DNA of the CDR3: TGTGCCAGCTCTGACAGTTCAGAGACCCAGTACTTC.

The rearrangement joins TRBV20-1 to TRBJ1-2; 7 positions match TRBD1. Trimming took 0 bases from V and 1 from J; bases not matched to a gene: 8. The CDR3 covers 16 residues. Germline values: CDR1 DFQATT, CDR2 SNEGSKA (reference sequence). CDR3 residues: CSARDFTRDSNYGYTF. For the CDR3, the DNA is TGCAGTGCTAGAGATTTTACAAGGGACAGTAACTATGGCTACACCTTC.

This clonotype was seen a handful of times. The chain is built from TRBV20-1 and TRBJ2-1; D may be TRBD2 (7 bases). Looked up from germline, CDR1 is DFQATT and CDR2 is SNEGSKA (reference sequence). This CDR3 is built from 11 residues. V lost 1 base, J lost 10 bases, and 8 bases lay in between. CDR3 amino acids: CSARGGGEQFF. Written as DNA, the CDR3 is TGCAGTGCTAGAGGGGGGGGCGAGCAGTTCTTC.

The chain couples TRBV4-3 to TRBJ1-4; D gene unclear. V lost 4 bases to trimming and J lost 5 bases, with 23 bases between them. The CDR3 length is 18 residues. The V gene's germline CDR1 is LGHNA and CDR2 YSLEER. The CDR3 loop reads CASSPDYPGGAQNEKLFF. The CDR3 DNA follows: TGCGCCAGCAGCCCAGACTACCCCGGAGGTGCCCAAAATGAAAAACTGTTTTTT.

This clonotype was detected a few times. V gene TRBV28 combines with J gene TRBJ1-4; 8 bases match TRBD1. Germline CDR1 MDHEN, CDR2 SYDVKM. Trimming cost V 6 bases and J 7 bases; bases outside gene matches: 4. The CDR3 runs to 13 residues. Here the CDR3 reads CASRDREVEKLFF. The DNA for the CDR3 is TGTGCCAGCAGGGACAGGGAAGTTGAAAAACTGTTTTTT.

This clonotype was seen a few times. V usage is TRBV5-1 and J usage is TRBJ1-6, with D unclear. V was clipped by 4 bases and J by 0 bases, with 8 bases between them. This CDR3 is built from 15 residues. Per the germline V gene, CDR1 is SGHRS and CDR2 is YFSETQ. The CDR3 spells CASSEGSSYNSPLHF. CDR3 DNA sequence: TGCGCCAGCAGCGAAGGGAGCTCCTATAATTCACCCCTCCACTTT.

The chain couples TRBV3-1 to TRBJ1-5; weak D call: TRBD1 (5 bases). Trimming left V 2 bases short and J 4 bases short, with 9 bases between. Germline loops: CDR1 LGHDT, CDR2 YNNKEL (reference sequence). The CDR3 covers 14 residues. CDR3 bases: TGTGCCAGCAGCCAATCTGGGGGGAATCAGCCCCAGCATTTT. Its protein is CASSQSGGNQPQHF.

This clonotype was detected ten times or more. The chain employs TRBV7-8 and TRBJ2-7; 10 bases are a match to TRBD2. Germline V lookup: CDR1 SGHVS, CDR2 FQNEAQ. The CDR3 sequence is 15 residues long. V trimming: 2 bases; J trimming: 6 bases; junction bases outside the gene matches: 7. CDR3 bases: TGTGCCAGCAGCTTAAGTACTAGCGGGAAGGTCGAGCAGTACTTC. This encodes CASSLSTSGKVEQYF.

This chain joins TRBV9 and TRBJ2-5, with D possibly being TRBD1 or TRBD2 (5 bases each). The germline gives CDR1 SGDLS, CDR2 YYNGEE. CDR3 length: 15 amino acids. Trimming left V 1 base short and J 5 bases short, with 15 bases between. The DNA for the CDR3 is TGTGCCAGCAGCGTAAGGGACCGGCACGGGGAGACCCAGTACTTC. Translation: CASSVRDRHGETQYF.

This rearrangement joins TRBV5-1 to TRBJ2-3; TRBD2 matches 10 bases. The CDR3 contains 14 residues. Per the germline V gene, CDR1 is SGHRS and CDR2 is YFSETQ. Germline trimming cut 5 bases from V and 6 bases from J; bases unmatched to any gene: 6. CDR3 sequence reads: CASSPSGSGDTQYF. CDR3 coding DNA: TGCGCCAGCAGTCCTAGCGGGAGCGGGGATACGCAGTATTTT.

This clonotype was seen ten or more times. The CDR3 spells CAIIMGQGGHEQYF. CDR3 sequence (DNA): TGTGCCATCATTATGGGACAGGGTGGCCACGAGCAGTACTTC. V gene TRBV10-3 combines with J gene TRBJ2-7; 9 bases line up with TRBD1. The germline gives CDR1 ENHRY, CDR2 SYGVKD. CDR3 length equals 14 residues. V shed 7 bases and J 5 bases; nucleotides not matched to a gene: 9.